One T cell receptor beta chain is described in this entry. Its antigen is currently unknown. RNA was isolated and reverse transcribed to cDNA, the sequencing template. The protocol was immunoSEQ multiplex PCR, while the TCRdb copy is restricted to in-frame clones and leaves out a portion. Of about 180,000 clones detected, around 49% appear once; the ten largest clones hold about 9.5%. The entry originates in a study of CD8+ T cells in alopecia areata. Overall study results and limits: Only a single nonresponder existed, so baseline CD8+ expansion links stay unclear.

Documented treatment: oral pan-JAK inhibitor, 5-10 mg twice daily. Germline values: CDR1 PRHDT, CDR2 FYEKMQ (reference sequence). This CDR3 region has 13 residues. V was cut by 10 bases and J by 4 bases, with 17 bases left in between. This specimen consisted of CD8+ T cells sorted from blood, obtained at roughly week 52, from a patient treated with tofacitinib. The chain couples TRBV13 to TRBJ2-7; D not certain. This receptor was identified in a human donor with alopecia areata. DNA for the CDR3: TGTGCCACTCGAAAACAGAACGGGTACGAGCAGTACTTC. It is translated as CATRKQNGYEQYF.